The rows below give T cell receptor beta chains drawn from one sample of a study of OX40 agonist ivuxolimab in advanced cancers. Assay: immunoSEQ multiplex PCR; the TCRdb copy retains only in-frame clones and omits some. The data contain some 41,000 clones, over 75% of them singletons. Specimen: CD4+ or CD8+ T cells sorted from blood, collected in a trial of the OX40 agonist ivuxolimab. Source of these receptors: an adult with an advanced solid tumor such as melanoma, head and neck, liver or kidney cancer. Each CDR3 is given with its conserved first and last residue. The D gene is left open where the match is weak. Size is stated for part of the rows, as once, few or many counts, or as a class when the clone is expanded.

-	TRBD1	TRBV28	TRBJ1-2	TGTGCCAGCGCCCGGGACAGGGGTAACTATGGCTACACCTTC	CASARDRGNYGYTF
-	-	TRBV19	TRBJ2-5	TGTGCCTCCCACCGGGGTGCTAGGGGGCAAGAGACCCAGTACTTC	CASHRGARGQETQYF
-	TRBD2	TRBV28	TRBJ2-1	TGTGCCAGCCTCCCCCTAGCGGGAGGGATGTACAATGAGCAGTTCTTC	CASLPLAGGMYNEQFF
-	TRBD2	TRBV14	TRBJ2-5	TGTGCCAGCAGCCAAGTTCGGTCGTGGGGACTAGCGGGACTACCCCAAGAGACCCAGTACTTC	CASSQVRSWGLAGLPQETQYF
-	-	TRBV7-9	TRBJ1-4	TGTGCCAGCAGCTTAGGGAGAACTGAAAAACTGTTTTTT	CASSLGRTEKLFF
-	TRBD2	TRBV7-9	TRBJ2-1	TGTGCCAGCAGTCTTACTAGCGGGTTTTACAATGAGCAGTTCTTC	CASSLTSGFYNEQFF
-	TRBD1	TRBV5-1	TRBJ2-5	TGCGCCAGCAGCTTGAACAGGGGGCCAGAGACCCAGTACTTC	CASSLNRGPETQYF
once	-	TRBV18	TRBJ1-1	TGTGCCAGCTCACCACAGGGTTCGAACACTGAAGCTTTCTTT	CASSPQGSNTEAFF
-	-	TRBV9	TRBJ1-6	TGTGCCAGCAGCGTTGGGGTAGGAGATTCACCCCTCCACTTT	CASSVGVGDSPLHF
-	TRBD2	TRBV7-3	TRBJ2-3	TGTGCCAGCAGCTTAAGGACTAGCGGGAGGGGATTAGATACGCAGTATTTT	CASSLRTSGRGLDTQYF
-	-	TRBV5-1	TRBJ2-2	TGCGCCAGCAGCTTGCGGGCGGGGACCGGGGAGCTGTTTTTT	CASSLRAGTGELFF
-	-	TRBV11-3	TRBJ1-1	TGTGCCAGCAGCTTTGGCCCGAACACTGAAGCTTTCTTT	CASSFGPNTEAFF
-	-	TRBV6-5	TRBJ2-5	TGTGCCAGCAGCCGTTGGGGATGGGAGACCCAGTACTTC	CASSRWGWETQYF
-	-	TRBV27	TRBJ2-7	TGTGCCAGCAGTTTAGTAGGGAGACTACGGGAGCAGTACTTC	CASSLVGRLREQYF
once	TRBD1	TRBV28	TRBJ2-7	TGTGCCAGCAGTTTATACTTTGGACAGGGTAAGGACGAGCAGTACTTC	CASSLYFGQGKDEQYF
-	TRBD1	TRBV4-1	TRBJ2-6	TGCGCCAGCAGCCCTCCACAGGGGGCCCGAACTGGGGCCAACGTCCTGACTTTC	CASSPPQGARTGANVLTF
-	TRBD1	TRBV28	TRBJ1-5	TGTGCCAGCAGTCGACAGGGGGCGGGCAATCAGCCCCAGCATTTT	CASSRQGAGNQPQHF
-	TRBD2	TRBV6-5	TRBJ2-1	TGTGCCACGCTACCGGGACTAGCGGGAGGCGCCATCTTCTTC	CATLPGLAGGAIFF
-	-	TRBV7-5	TRBJ2-5	TGTGCCAGAGACGGGAGGGCCTTGGGGGAGACCCAGTACTTC	CARDGRALGETQYF
once	TRBD1	TRBV7-3	TRBJ1-2	TGTGCCAGCAGCCCTTCCGCGACAGGGGGGTATGGCTACACCTTC	CASSPSATGGYGYTF
-	-	TRBV11-3	TRBJ2-7	TGTGCCAGCAGCTTCCTCACACAATCTCTGTACTTC	CASSFLTQSLYF
once	TRBD1	TRBV9	TRBJ2-2	TGTGCCAGCAGCGGCGGACAGGGGGTAGTTACCGGGGAGCTGTTTTTT	CASSGGQGVVTGELFF
-	-	TRBV18	TRBJ2-1	TGTGCCAGCTCACCAGAAATTGCGTACAATGAGCAGTTCTTC	CASSPEIAYNEQFF
-	TRBD2	TRBV5-1	TRBJ2-3	TGCGCCAGCAGCCCTGGACTAGCGGGGATCCCCGGTACGCAGTATTTT	CASSPGLAGIPGTQYF
-	-	TRBV19	TRBJ2-3	TGTGCCAGTAGAGATGTAACTAGTCTAGGAGATACGCAGTATTTT	CASRDVTSLGDTQYF
-	TRBD2	TRBV5-1	TRBJ2-3	TGCGCCAGCAGCTTGACTAGCGGGAGTCTGGGACACACAGATACGCAGTATTTT	CASSLTSGSLGHTDTQYF
-	-	TRBV15	TRBJ1-2	TGTGCCACCAGCAGAGATCAAGTGAGGCCTGTAGGCTACACCTTC	CATSRDQVRPVGYTF
-	TRBD1	TRBV30	TRBJ1-5	TGTGCCTGGAGCACCGGGACAGGGGGCAATCAGCCCCAGCATTTT	CAWSTGTGGNQPQHF
-	-	TRBV5-4	TRBJ1-4	TGTGCCAGCAGCTTGAATGTGGCACCGGGACATTTGTTTTTT	CASSLNVAPGHLFF
-	TRBD1	TRBV5-5	TRBJ2-3	TGTGCCAGCAGTCCGGCCACAGGGGCAGATACGCAGTATTTT	CASSPATGADTQYF
-	-	TRBV2	TRBJ2-6	TGTGCCAGCAGCACAGGGCCTCCGAGTTCCAACGTCCTGACTTTC	CASSTGPPSSNVLTF
-	-	TRBV14	TRBJ2-3	TGTGCCAGCAGCCACACAGATACGCAGTATTTT	CASSHTDTQYF
once	-	TRBV6-5	TRBJ2-2	TGTGCCAGCATTGGGCAGCCAAACACCGGGGAGCTGTTTTTT	CASIGQPNTGELFF
-	-	TRBV27	TRBJ2-1	TGTGCCAGCAGTTTAGAAGGGGAGTCGTACAATGAGCAGTTCTTC	CASSLEGESYNEQFF
-	-	TRBV11-2	TRBJ1-2	TGTGCCAGCAGCCCTAGCCCTGGACAGCCTAACTATGGCTACACCTTC	CASSPSPGQPNYGYTF
-	TRBD2	TRBV10-3	TRBJ2-2	TGTGCCATCAAAGGACTAGCGGGAGTCACCGGGGAGCTGTTTTTT	CAIKGLAGVTGELFF
-	-	TRBV28	TRBJ2-7	TGTGCCAGCAGCCGACTCGGATACTACGAGCAGTACTTC	CASSRLGYYEQYF
-	-	TRBV15	TRBJ2-5	TGTGCCACCAGCAGAGGTCCGAGGGGGGAGACCCAGTACTTC	CATSRGPRGETQYF
-	TRBD1	TRBV6-5	TRBJ2-1	TGTGCCAGCACCAAGAGGACAGGGCCCTACAATGAGCAGTTCTTC	CASTKRTGPYNEQFF
-	-	TRBV15	TRBJ1-1	TGTGCCACCAGCAGAGGGGGAGGTCCCCCCCTGGCTTTCTTT	CATSRGGGPPLAFF
few	-	TRBV5-1	TRBJ2-2	TGCGCCAGCAGCTGGTCAACTAGGAGCACCGGGGAGCTGTTTTTT	CASSWSTRSTGELFF
-	-	TRBV5-6	TRBJ1-1	TGTGCCAGCACCCTGGGGCCTGAAGCTTTCTTT	CASTLGPEAFF
-	-	TRBV11-3	TRBJ1-1	TGTGCCAGCAGCTTACCACAGGGGAACACTGAAGCTTTCTTT	CASSLPQGNTEAFF
-	TRBD1	TRBV28	TRBJ1-1	TGTGCCAGCAGTTTAGGCGGCAGGGGGAGCACTGAAGCTTTCTTT	CASSLGGRGSTEAFF
-	TRBD2	TRBV7-9	TRBJ2-1	TGTGCCAGCAGCTCCGGACTAGCGGGAGGGCCTTCCTACAATGAGCAGTTCTTC	CASSSGLAGGPSYNEQFF